The clone carrying this TCR beta chain was seen a handful of times. No antigen is known for it. Isolation yielded PBMCs, at least 7 million per sample, in every case. V was shortened by 5 bases and J by 3 bases, with 8 bases between the two germline ends. This CDR3 is built from 14 residues. This record comes from a study of blood T cells in healthy people across ages. Combining a sample-barcoded 5' primer with a J-beta primer mix, a second PCR ran for 7 to 11 cycles. TCRdb itself ran the 5' RACE reads through MiXCR, one entry per CDR3 protein. The sample contains some 920,000 distinct CDR3 sequences, 51% of which appear only once. Study-level results: Strong correlation was found linking TCR beta diversity to naive T cell percentage.

The source material was blood. The TCR was taken from a woman aged 55-70 years in good health. The chain links TRBV12-3 or TRBV12-4 to TRBJ1-6; no clear D. The CDR3 DNA reads TGTGCCAGCAGTGCACAAAACTATAATTCACCCCTCCACTTT. Protein product: CASSAQNYNSPLHF.